What follows are 3 T cell receptor beta chains derived from one specimen sequenced in a study of cytomegalovirus exposure and HLA in healthy donors. Using immunoSEQ multiplex PCR, the repertoire was profiled, and TCRdb retains in-frame clones only, with some absent. The sample holds tens of thousands of clones, 96% seen once. Sequencing was carried out using PBMCs. The receptors originated from a young man in good health and CMV-seronegative.

The rearrangement uses TRBV29-1 and TRBJ1-5; D unclear. CDR1 is SQVTM, CDR2 ANQGSEA, per germline. Between the trimmed V and J ends, which lost 8 bases and 0 bases, there was a span of 20 bases. The CDR3 length is 16 residues. CDR3 coding DNA: TGCAGCCCTCGGGCAGCAGGACTTTATAGCAATCAGCCCCAGCATTTT. Translating it yields CSPRAAGLYSNQPQHF.

CDR3 sequence reads: CASSVLGTGPTEAFF. CDR3 coding DNA: TGTGCCAGCAGCGTACTCGGGACAGGTCCCACTGAAGCTTTCTTT. The chain joins TRBV9 to TRBJ1-1; TRBD1 matches at 8 bases. Trimming cost V 1 base and J 4 bases; bases outside gene matches: 6. CDR1 and CDR2 from the germline V gene are SGDLS and YYNGEE. The CDR3 extends over 15 amino acids.

This sequence joins TRBV2 and TRBJ2-1, with 10 nucleotides matching TRBD2. The CDR3 contains 13 residues. CDR1 and CDR2 from the germline V gene are SNHLY and FYNNEI. Unmatched junction bases numbered 4, after V lost 8 bases and J lost 6 bases. CDR3 DNA: TGTGCCAGCGGCAGACTAGCGGGCAATGAGCAGTTCTTC. This translates into CASGRLAGNEQFF.